A single sample is the source of the 4 T cell receptor beta chains below, sequenced in a study of siplizumab effects on memory and regulatory T cells. The method was immunoSEQ multiplex PCR; TCRdb's version includes in-frame clones alone and lacks a portion of them. Here the sample spans under 140,000 clones, 92% being singletons. The sequenced material came from CD4+ T cells sorted from blood. These TCRs come from a human donor in good health.

V is TRBV5-6 and J is TRBJ1-2, with 11 bases that match TRBD1. The CDR3 contains 14 residues. Germline values: CDR1 SGHDT, CDR2 YYEEEE. J lost 4 bases, V lost 4 bases, and 3 bases had no gene match. DNA for the CDR3: TGTGCCAGCAGCCGGACAGGGGGCGTCTATGGCTACACCTTC. Its translation is CASSRTGGVYGYTF.

CDR3 nucleotide sequence: TGTGCCAGCTCACCAGGGAACAACTACGAGCAGTACTTC. Protein product: CASSPGNNYEQYF. The J gene is TRBJ2-7, the V gene TRBV18; D is unclear. The ends were cut back, 2 bases at V and 3 bases at J, with 8 bases in the middle. CDR1 and CDR2 (germline): KGHSH, LQKENI. The CDR3 runs to 13 residues.

The genes are TRBV27 and TRBJ1-5, with TRBD1 as a possible D gene (6 bases). The CDR3 runs 15 residues. Germline assignment: CDR1 MNHEY and CDR2 SMNVEV (reference sequence). V was pared by 0 bases and J by 4 bases, with 10 bases between. DNA for the CDR3: TGTGCCAGCAGTTTATCGTGGGGGGCAAATCAGCCCCAGCATTTT. This codes for CASSLSWGANQPQHF.

This chain links TRBV2 with TRBJ2-1, with no clear D. Per germline, CDR1 SNHLY and CDR2 FYNNEI. V was cut by 6 bases and J by 5 bases, with 17 bases left in between. This CDR3 spans 15 amino acids. Here the CDR3 DNA reads TGTGCCAGCAGCCGGAAGGGCGGAATTGACAATGAGCAGTTCTTC. Its protein product is CASSRKGGIDNEQFF.